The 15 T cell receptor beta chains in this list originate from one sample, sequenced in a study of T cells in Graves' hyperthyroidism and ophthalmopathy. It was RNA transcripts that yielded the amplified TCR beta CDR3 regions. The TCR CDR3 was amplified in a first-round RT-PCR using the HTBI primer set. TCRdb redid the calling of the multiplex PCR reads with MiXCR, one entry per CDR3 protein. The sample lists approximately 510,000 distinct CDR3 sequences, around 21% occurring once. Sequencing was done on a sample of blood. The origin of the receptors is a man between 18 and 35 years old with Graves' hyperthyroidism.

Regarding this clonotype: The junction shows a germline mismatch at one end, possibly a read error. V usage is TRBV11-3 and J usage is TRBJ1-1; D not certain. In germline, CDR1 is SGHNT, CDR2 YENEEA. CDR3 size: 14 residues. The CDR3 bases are TGTGCCAGCAGCCTGAGGACGGTGAACACTGGAGCTTTCTTT. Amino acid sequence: CASSLRTVNTGAFF.

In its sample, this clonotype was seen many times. The CDR3 spells CASSLRQTREETQYF. DNA for the CDR3: TGTGCCAGCAGCCTTCGACAGACCCGGGAGGAGACCCAGTACTTC. The genes are TRBV7-9 and TRBJ2-5; tentative D call: TRBD2 (6 bases). The CDR3 is 15 amino acids. CDR1 is SEHNR, CDR2 FQNEAQ, per germline (reference sequence). Trimming took 5 bases from V and 5 from J, leaving 18 bases between them.

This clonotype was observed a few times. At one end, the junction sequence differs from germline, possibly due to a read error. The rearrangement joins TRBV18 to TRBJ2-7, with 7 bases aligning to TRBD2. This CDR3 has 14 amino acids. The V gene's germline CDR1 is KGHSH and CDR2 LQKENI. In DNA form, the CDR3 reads TGTGCCAGCTCACCCGCTAGCGGAACCTACGGGCAGTACTTC. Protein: CASSPASGTYGQYF.

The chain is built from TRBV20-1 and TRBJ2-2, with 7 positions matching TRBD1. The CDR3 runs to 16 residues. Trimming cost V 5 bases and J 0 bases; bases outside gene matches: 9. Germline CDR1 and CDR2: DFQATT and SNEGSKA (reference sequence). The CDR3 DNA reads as TGCAGTGCTCCCGACAGGGCCCTATCGAACACCGGGGAGCTGTTTTTT. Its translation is CSAPDRALSNTGELFF.

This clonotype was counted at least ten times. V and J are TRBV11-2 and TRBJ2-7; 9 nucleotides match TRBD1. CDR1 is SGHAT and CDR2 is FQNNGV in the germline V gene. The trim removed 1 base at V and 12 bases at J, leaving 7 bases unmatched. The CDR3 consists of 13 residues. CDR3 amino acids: CASSLVYRTGAYF. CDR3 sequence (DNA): TGTGCCAGCAGCTTAGTTTATCGGACAGGGGCGTACTTC. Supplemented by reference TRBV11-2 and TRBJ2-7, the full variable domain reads EAGVAQSPRYKIIEKRQSVAFWCNPISGHATLYWYQQILGQGPKLLIQFQNNGVVDDSQLPKDRFSAERLKGVDSTLKIQPAKLEDSAVYLCASSLVYRTGAYFGPGTRLTVT.

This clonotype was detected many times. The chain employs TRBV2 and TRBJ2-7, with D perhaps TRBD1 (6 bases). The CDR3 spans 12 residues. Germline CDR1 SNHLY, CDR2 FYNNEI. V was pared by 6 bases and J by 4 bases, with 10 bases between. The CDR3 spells CASRAGEYEQYF. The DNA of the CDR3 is TGTGCCAGCAGGGCAGGGGAGTACGAGCAGTACTTC.

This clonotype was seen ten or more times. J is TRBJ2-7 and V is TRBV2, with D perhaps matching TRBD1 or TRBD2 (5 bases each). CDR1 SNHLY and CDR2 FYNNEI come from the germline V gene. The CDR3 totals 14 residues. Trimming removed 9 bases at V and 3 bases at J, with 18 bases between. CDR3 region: CARGHRDRFYEQYF. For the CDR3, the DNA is TGTGCCAGGGGGCACCGGGACCGATTCTACGAGCAGTACTTC. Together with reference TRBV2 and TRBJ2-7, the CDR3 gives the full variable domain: EPEVTQTPSHQVTQMGQEVILRCVPISNHLYFYWYRQILGQKVEFLVSFYNNEISEKSEIFDDQFSVERPDGSNFTLKIRSTKLEDSAMYFCARGHRDRFYEQYFGPGTRLTVT.

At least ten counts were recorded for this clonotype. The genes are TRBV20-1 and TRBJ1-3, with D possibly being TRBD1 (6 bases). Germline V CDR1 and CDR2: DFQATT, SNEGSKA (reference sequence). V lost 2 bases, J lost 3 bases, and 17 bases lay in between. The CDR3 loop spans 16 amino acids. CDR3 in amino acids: CSARPLRGKGGNTIYF. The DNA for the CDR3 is TGCAGTGCTAGACCCCTCAGGGGAAAAGGTGGAAACACCATATATTTT.

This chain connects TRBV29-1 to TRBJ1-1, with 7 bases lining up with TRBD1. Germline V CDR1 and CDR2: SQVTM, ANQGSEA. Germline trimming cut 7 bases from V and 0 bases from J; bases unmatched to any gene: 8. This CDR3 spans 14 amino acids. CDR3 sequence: CSGRRQGMNTEAFF. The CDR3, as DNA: TGCAGCGGCCGTAGACAGGGAATGAACACTGAAGCTTTCTTT.

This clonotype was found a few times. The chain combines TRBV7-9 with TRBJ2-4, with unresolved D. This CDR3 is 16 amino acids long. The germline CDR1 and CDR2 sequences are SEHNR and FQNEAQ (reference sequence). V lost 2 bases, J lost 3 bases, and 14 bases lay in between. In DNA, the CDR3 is TGTGCCAGCAGCTTAAACAGCCTTCGAGACAAAAACATTCAGTACTTC. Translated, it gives CASSLNSLRDKNIQYF.

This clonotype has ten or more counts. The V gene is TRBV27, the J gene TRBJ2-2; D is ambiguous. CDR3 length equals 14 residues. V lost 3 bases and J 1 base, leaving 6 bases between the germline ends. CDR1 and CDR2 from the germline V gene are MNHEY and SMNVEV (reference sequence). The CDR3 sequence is CASSFALNTGELFF. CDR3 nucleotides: TGTGCCAGCAGTTTTGCTCTGAACACCGGGGAGCTGTTTTTT.

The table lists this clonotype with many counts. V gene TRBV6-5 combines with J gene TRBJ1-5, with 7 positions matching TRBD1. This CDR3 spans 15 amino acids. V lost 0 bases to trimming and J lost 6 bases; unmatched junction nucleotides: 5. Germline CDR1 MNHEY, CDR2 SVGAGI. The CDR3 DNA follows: TGTGCCAGCAGTTACTCCCCAGGGGGAAGTCAGCCCCAGCATTTT. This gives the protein CASSYSPGGSQPQHF.

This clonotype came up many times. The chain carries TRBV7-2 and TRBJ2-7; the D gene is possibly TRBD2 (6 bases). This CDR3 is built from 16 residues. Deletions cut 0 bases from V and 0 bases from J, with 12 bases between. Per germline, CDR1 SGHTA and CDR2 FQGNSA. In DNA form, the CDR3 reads TGTGCCAGCAGCTTAGCCCGGGGGTCAAGCTCCTACGAGCAGTACTTC. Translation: CASSLARGSSSYEQYF.

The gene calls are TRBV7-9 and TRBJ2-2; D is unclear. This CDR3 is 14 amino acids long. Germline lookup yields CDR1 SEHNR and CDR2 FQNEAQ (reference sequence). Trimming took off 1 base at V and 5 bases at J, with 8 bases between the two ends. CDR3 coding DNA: TGTGCCAGCAGCTTAGTACCCCGAACCGGGGAGCTGTTTTTT. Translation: CASSLVPRTGELFF.

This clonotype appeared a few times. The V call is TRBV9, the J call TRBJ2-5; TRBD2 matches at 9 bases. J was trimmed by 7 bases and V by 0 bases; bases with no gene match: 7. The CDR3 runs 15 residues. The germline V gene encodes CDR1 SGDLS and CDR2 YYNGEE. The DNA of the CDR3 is TGTGCCAGCAGCGTAGATGCTAGCGGGGTGGGGACCCAGTACTTC. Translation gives CASSVDASGVGTQYF.